A single sample gave rise to the 10 T cell receptor beta chains below, sequenced in a study of a mutant IDH1 vaccine in newly diagnosed glioma (dated by TCRdb to the early 2020s). These receptors' targets are unknown. The sample's time point label is to be understood as: week 47, end of study. Each vaccine dose was 300 ug of a 20-mer mutant IDH1 peptide in Montanide, given subcutaneously with topical imiquimod. Library preparation used the immunoSEQ multiplex PCR assay. In its TCRdb copy, this immuneACCESS table keeps in-frame sequences only and misses some clones. Where compared with another copy, unresolved V genes explain less than half of these, and the others have no known cause. This sample is represented by about 83,000 clones; about 81% of them were singletons. More than 5% of the sample lies in the top ten. The sequences come from PBMCs, collected from a glioma patient whose treatment included an IDH1 peptide vaccine. The receptors come from a man aged 35 to 55 with glioma.

The CDR3 nucleotides are TGTGCCAGCAGCGGAGGGACAGGGGTCAATGAGCAGTTCTTC. It is translated as CASSGGTGVNEQFF. V and J are TRBV7-3 and TRBJ2-1, with TRBD1 matching over 10 bases. Germline trimming cut 5 bases from V and 6 bases from J; bases unmatched to any gene: 4. From germline, CDR1 is SGHTA and CDR2 FQGTGA. The CDR3 has 14 residues.

The genes are TRBV18 and TRBJ2-3; perhaps D is TRBD1 or TRBD2 (6 bases each). This CDR3 comprises 18 residues. Trimming left V 5 bases short and J 0 bases short, with 21 bases between. Looked up from germline, CDR1 is KGHSH and CDR2 is LQKENI. Written as DNA, the CDR3 is TGTGCCAGCTCATCTCGGGGGCTAGCGACGACTAGCACAGATACGCAGTATTTT. Its translation: CASSSRGLATTSTDTQYF. The variable domain in full, completed from reference TRBV18 and TRBJ2-3, reads NAGVMQNPRHLVRRRGQEARLRCSPMKGHSHVYWYRQLPEEGLKFMVYLQKENIIDESGMPKERFSAEFPKEGPSILRIQQVVRGDSAAYFCASSSRGLATTSTDTQYFGPGTRLTVL.

The chain recombines TRBV11-2 with TRBJ2-7; TRBD1 aligns across 8 bases. The CDR3 totals 16 residues. The trim removed 5 bases at V and 0 bases at J, leaving 9 bases unmatched. Germline V CDR1 and CDR2: SGHAT, FQNNGV. The DNA of the CDR3 is TGTGCCAGCAGCCCAGTAAAGGGACAGGACTCCTACGAGCAGTACTTC. Its translation: CASSPVKGQDSYEQYF.

V is TRBV7-9 and J is TRBJ2-1, with a possible D match to TRBD2 (5 bases). CDR3 length: 17 residues. The germline CDR1 and CDR2 sequences are SEHNR and FQNEAQ (reference sequence). Deletions cut 5 bases from V and 7 bases from J, with 24 bases between. In nucleotides, the CDR3 is TGTGCCAGCAGCCCCGTAGGGAGTCCTCCCCCGGGGAATGAGCAGTTCTTC. Translation: CASSPVGSPPPGNEQFF.

V gene TRBV6-1 combines with J gene TRBJ1-2; 11 positions match TRBD1. This CDR3 is 15 amino acids long. Trimming took 4 bases from V and 6 from J; bases not matched to a gene: 7. Germline-derived CDR1 and CDR2 are MNHNS and SASEGT. CDR3 nucleotides: TGTGCCAGCAGTGTGGGGACAGGGGGTCGAGATGGCTACACCTTC. Protein product: CASSVGTGGRDGYTF.

V gene TRBV7-6 combines with J gene TRBJ2-5; 9 positions agree with TRBD1. Germline CDR1 SGHVS, CDR2 FNYEAQ. V trimming: 1 base; J trimming: 5 bases; junction bases outside the gene matches: 5. The CDR3 runs to 15 residues. DNA for the CDR3: TGTGCCAGCAGCTTAGTCCAGGGACAGGGCGAGACCCAGTACTTC. Residues: CASSLVQGQGETQYF.

The chain employs TRBV29-1 and TRBJ2-5; perhaps D is TRBD1 or TRBD2 (5 bases each). Gene TRBJ2-7 matches the end of the DNA better, so the J call may be wrong. The length of the CDR3 is 12 residues. The germline V gene encodes CDR1 SQVTM and CDR2 ANQGSEA. The CDR3: CSGGDRSYEQYF. The CDR3 nucleotides read TGCAGCGGTGGGGACCGATCCTACGAGCAGTACTTC.

This clone showed up just once. The V and J genes are TRBV10-3 and TRBJ2-5, with D possibly matching TRBD1 (5 bases). The V end was cut by 10 bases, the J end by 0 bases, with 15 bases between. The CDR3 contains 14 residues. In germline, CDR1 is ENHRY, CDR2 SYGVKD. CDR3: CATQGVSYQETQYF. In DNA form, the CDR3 reads TGTGCCACCCAAGGGGTCAGCTACCAAGAGACCCAGTACTTC.

The rearrangement uses TRBV19 and TRBJ2-5, with 8 bases identical to TRBD1. CDR3 length: 12 amino acids. Trimming removed 8 bases from V and 4 bases from J; junction bases left unmatched: 3. CDR1 and CDR2 (germline): LNHDA, SQIVND (reference sequence). CDR3 sequence: CASGQGAETQYF. The CDR3, as DNA: TGTGCCAGTGGCCAGGGGGCAGAGACCCAGTACTTC.

The chain links TRBV29-1 to TRBJ2-3; D might be TRBD1 or TRBD2, each matching 5 bases. V was clipped by 3 bases and J by 1 base, with 5 bases between them. CDR3 length: 12 amino acids. Germline CDR1 reads SQVTM; CDR2 reads ANQGSEA. The CDR3 sequence is CSVEGGTDTQYF. The CDR3 bases are TGCAGCGTTGAGGGGGGCACAGATACGCAGTATTTT.